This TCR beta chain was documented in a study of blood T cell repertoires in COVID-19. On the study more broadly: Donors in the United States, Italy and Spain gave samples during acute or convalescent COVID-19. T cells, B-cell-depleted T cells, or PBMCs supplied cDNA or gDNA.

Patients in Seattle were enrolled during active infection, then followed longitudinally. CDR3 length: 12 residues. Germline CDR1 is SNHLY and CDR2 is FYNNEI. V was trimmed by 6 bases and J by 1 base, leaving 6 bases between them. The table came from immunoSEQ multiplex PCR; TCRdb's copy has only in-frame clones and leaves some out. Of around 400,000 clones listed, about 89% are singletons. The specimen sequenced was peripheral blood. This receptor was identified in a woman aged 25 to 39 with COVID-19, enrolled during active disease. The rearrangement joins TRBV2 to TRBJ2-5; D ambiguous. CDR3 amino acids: CASRRIQETQYF. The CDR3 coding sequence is TGTGCCAGCAGGAGGATCCAAGAGACCCAGTACTTC.